The 26 T cell receptor beta chains in this list originate from one sample, sequenced in a study of OX40 agonist ivuxolimab in advanced cancers. Measured with immunoSEQ multiplex PCR; TCRdb has only the in-frame clones, and not every one. The sample includes tens of thousands of clones, 70% to 90% of them seen just once. Source: CD4+ or CD8+ T cells sorted from blood, taken in a trial of the OX40 agonist ivuxolimab. All receptors come from an adult with an advanced solid tumor such as melanoma, head and neck, liver or kidney cancer.

This clone was seen just once. Written as DNA, the CDR3 is TGTGCCAGCAGCCGGGACCTACAAGAGACCCAGTACTTC. Its translation: CASSRDLQETQYF. The chain uses TRBV5-4 and TRBJ2-5; perhaps D is TRBD1 or TRBD2 (5 bases each). The CDR3 covers 13 residues. Trimming took off 4 bases at V and 2 bases at J, with 9 bases between the two ends. Germline V gene data show CDR1 as SGHNT and CDR2 as YYREEE (reference sequence).

The CDR3 nucleotides are TGTGCCTGGAGTGTACAGGGGGACTACGAGCAGTACTTC. This codes for CAWSVQGDYEQYF. This chain links TRBV30 with TRBJ2-7, with TRBD1 identical over 8 bases. J lost 3 bases, V lost 0 bases, and 1 base had no gene match. The CDR3 contains 13 residues. Per germline, CDR1 GTSNPN and CDR2 SVGIG (reference sequence). Together with reference TRBV30 and TRBJ2-7, the CDR3 gives the full variable domain: SQTIHQWPATLVQPVGSPLSLECTVEGTSNPNLYWYRQAAGRGLQLLFYSVGIGQISSEVPQNLSASRPQDRQFILSSKKLLLSDSGFYLCAWSVQGDYEQYFGPGTRLTVT.

The V and J genes are TRBV10-2 and TRBJ2-7, with 10 bases matching TRBD2. Trimming cost V 6 bases and J 5 bases; bases outside gene matches: 7. This CDR3 comprises 14 residues. The V gene's germline CDR1 is WSHSY and CDR2 SAAADI. The CDR3 protein is CASSYLAGVNEQYF. The CDR3 nucleotides read TGCGCCAGCAGCTACCTAGCGGGAGTAAACGAGCAGTACTTC.

This clone showed up just once. The V gene is TRBV5-4, the J gene TRBJ1-2; D not certain. Germline-derived CDR1 and CDR2 are SGHNT and YYREEE (reference sequence). Trimming shortened V by 4 bases and J by 2 bases, and 12 bases separated the two germline ends. The CDR3 covers 14 residues. The CDR3 sequence: CASSRQQQNYGYTF. The CDR3 nucleotides are TGTGCCAGCAGCCGGCAACAACAGAACTATGGCTACACCTTC.

The gene calls are TRBV7-9 and TRBJ2-5; the D is unclear. Judging by the DNA end, TRBJ2-7 fits better; the J call may be wrong. Germline V gene sequence: CDR1 SEHNR, CDR2 FQNEAQ (reference sequence). The CDR3 contains 12 residues. CDR3 sequence: CASSPSSYEQYF. The CDR3 nucleotides read TGTGCCAGCAGCCCCAGCTCCTACGAGCAGTACTTC.

V is TRBV25-1 and J is TRBJ2-3; D remains unclear. V was pared by 3 bases and J by 2 bases, with 6 bases between. The CDR3 is 13 residues long. Germline V gene lookup returns CDR1 MGHDK and CDR2 SYGVNS. The CDR3 spells CASSDGDTDTQYF. In DNA, the CDR3 is TGTGCCAGCAGTGACGGTGACACAGATACGCAGTATTTT.

This clone was counted a few times. This chain connects TRBV28 to TRBJ1-1; 10 bases are shared with TRBD1. This CDR3 is built from 16 residues. In germline, CDR1 is MDHEN, CDR2 SYDVKM. The V gene end was trimmed by 4 bases and the J gene end by 3 bases; junction bases not matched to a gene: 8. CDR3 nucleotides: TGTGCCAGCAGTTCGCAACGACAGGGGGCGCACACTGAAGCTTTCTTT. Translation: CASSSQRQGAHTEAFF.

This clone has just one count. The chain carries TRBV6-5 and TRBJ1-2, with D possibly being TRBD1 (5 bases). V lost 2 bases to trimming and J lost 1 base, with 8 bases between them. CDR1 is MNHEY, CDR2 SVGAGI, per germline. The CDR3 has 14 residues. The CDR3 DNA reads as TGTGCCAGCAGTTACCAGGGCCATAACTATGGCTACACCTTC. Protein sequence: CASSYQGHNYGYTF.

V gene TRBV25-1 combines with J gene TRBJ1-1; no reliable D call. Germline V CDR1 and CDR2: MGHDK, SYGVNS. Trimming took off 3 bases at V and 5 bases at J, with 13 bases between the two ends. The CDR3 runs to 14 residues. The CDR3 loop is CASSDIGVRTEAFF. The DNA for the CDR3 is TGTGCCAGCAGTGATATCGGGGTCCGGACTGAAGCTTTCTTT.

The chain has TRBV27 and TRBJ1-6; D perhaps matches TRBD1 (5 bases). The germline gives CDR1 MNHEY, CDR2 SMNVEV (reference sequence). The V end lost 5 bases, the J end lost 0 bases, and 17 bases lay between the germline ends. The CDR3 is 18 residues long. CDR3 region: CASSPTVGGSSYNSPLHF. CDR3 DNA sequence: TGTGCCAGCAGTCCCACAGTTGGGGGGAGCTCCTATAATTCACCCCTCCACTTT.

V is TRBV11-2 and J is TRBJ1-3; D unclear. Germline V gene sequence: CDR1 SGHAT, CDR2 FQNNGV. The CDR3 runs to 13 residues. Between the trimmed V and J ends, which lost 5 bases and 4 bases, there was a span of 9 bases. CDR3 sequence reads: CASSTGPGNTIYF. CDR3 bases: TGTGCCAGCAGCACCGGACCGGGAAACACCATATATTTT. Using reference TRBV11-2 and TRBJ1-3 for the parts outside the CDR3, the full variable domain is EAGVAQSPRYKIIEKRQSVAFWCNPISGHATLYWYQQILGQGPKLLIQFQNNGVVDDSQLPKDRFSAERLKGVDSTLKIQPAKLEDSAVYLCASSTGPGNTIYFGEGSWLTVV.

This CDR3 reads CASSLSWERSYNEQFF. The CDR3 DNA reads as TGTGCCAGCAGCTTATCGTGGGAACGCTCCTACAATGAGCAGTTCTTC. The rearrangement links TRBV11-3 to TRBJ2-1; D is undetermined. Trimming stripped 2 bases from V and 0 bases from J, with 11 bases between. The CDR3 sequence is 16 residues long. Germline lookup yields CDR1 SGHNT and CDR2 YENEEA.

In DNA form, the CDR3 reads TGCGCCAGCAGTGAGTTGGGACGGACTCAATCCTACGAGCAGTACTTC. Its translation: CASSELGRTQSYEQYF. The chain carries TRBV10-1 and TRBJ2-7, with D tentatively TRBD1 or TRBD2 (5 bases each). Germline V gene lookup returns CDR1 WNHNN and CDR2 SYGVQD (reference sequence). The CDR3 loop spans 16 amino acids. V lost 1 base and J 1 base, leaving 14 bases between the germline ends.

The J gene is TRBJ2-1, the V gene TRBV7-2; TRBD2 matches 8 bases. Germline loops: CDR1 SGHTA, CDR2 FQGNSA. V gave up 5 bases and J gave up 9 bases; unmatched junction bases: 12. The CDR3 spans 15 residues. For the CDR3, the DNA is TGTGCCAGCAGCCTACAGGGCGGGAGGACGGGTGAGCAGTTCTTC. This codes for CASSLQGGRTGEQFF.

This chain links TRBV18 with TRBJ1-5; 9 bases map to TRBD1. V trimming: 3 bases; J trimming: 4 bases; junction bases outside the gene matches: 4. The CDR3 has 15 amino acids. CDR1 and CDR2 (germline): KGHSH, LQKENI. CDR3: CASSPSGTGNQPQHF. In nucleotides, the CDR3 is TGTGCCAGCTCACCGTCCGGGACAGGGAATCAGCCCCAGCATTTT.

The V and J genes are TRBV28 and TRBJ1-1; 7 positions match TRBD1. The CDR3 totals 14 residues. Germline V CDR1 and CDR2: MDHEN, SYDVKM. J was trimmed by 1 base and V by 3 bases; bases with no gene match: 2. The CDR3 spells CASSLTGKNTEAFF. CDR3 DNA: TGTGCCAGCAGTTTGACAGGGAAGAACACTGAAGCTTTCTTT.

This rearrangement joins TRBV2 to TRBJ1-1; no firm D call. The CDR3 consists of 14 residues. Germline V lookup: CDR1 SNHLY, CDR2 FYNNEI. Deletions cut 4 bases from V and 0 bases from J, with 9 bases between. The CDR3 sequence is CASSAQDMNTEAFF. In DNA, the CDR3 is TGTGCCAGCAGTGCCCAGGATATGAACACTGAAGCTTTCTTT.

V usage is TRBV10-2 and J usage is TRBJ2-7; 9 bases fit TRBD2. CDR1 is WSHSY and CDR2 is SAAADI in the germline V gene. The CDR3 runs to 19 residues. Trimming removed 6 bases from V and 0 bases from J; junction bases left unmatched: 18. The CDR3 DNA reads as TGCGCCAGCAGCCCGGCGAGGGCGGGAGGGCCCCGATCCTCCTACGAGCAGTACTTC. It specifies CASSPARAGGPRSSYEQYF.

This sequence joins TRBV19 and TRBJ1-1; 7 bases are shared with TRBD1. Germline V CDR1 and CDR2: LNHDA, SQIVND (reference sequence). V lost 4 bases to trimming and J lost 10 bases; unmatched junction nucleotides: 12. This CDR3 contains 14 residues. CDR3 DNA sequence: TGTGCCAGTAGTAACCCCCCACCGGGACAGAGAGCTTTCTTT. As protein: CASSNPPPGQRAFF.

The rearrangement links TRBV30 to TRBJ1-6; D remains ambiguous. CDR3 length equals 12 residues. Looked up from germline, CDR1 is GTSNPN and CDR2 is SVGIG (reference sequence). Trimming stripped 5 bases from V and 9 bases from J, with 11 bases between. DNA for the CDR3: TGTGCCTGGTTATCGTCCAGTTCACCCCTCCACTTT. Protein: CAWLSSSSPLHF.

This sequence joins TRBV29-1 and TRBJ1-1; D remains ambiguous. The CDR3 is 13 amino acids. The germline CDR1 and CDR2 sequences are SQVTM and ANQGSEA. V lost 7 bases, J lost 2 bases, and 14 bases lay in between. In nucleotides, the CDR3 is TGCAGCGCCCTGAGTTCTGATAACACTGAAGCTTTCTTT. As protein: CSALSSDNTEAFF.

V and J are TRBV7-3 and TRBJ2-5; D is possibly TRBD2 (5 bases). This CDR3 comprises 13 residues. From germline, CDR1 is SGHTA and CDR2 FQGTGA. Trimming took off 6 bases at V and 5 bases at J, with 13 bases between the two ends. The CDR3 reads CASSLNWEETQYF. CDR3 in DNA: TGTGCCAGCAGTCTTAACTGGGAGGAGACCCAGTACTTC.

This clone has only a few counts. The chain combines TRBV7-2 with TRBJ2-7; no definite D call. Per germline, CDR1 SGHTA and CDR2 FQGNSA. V lost 1 base, J lost 1 base, and 11 bases lay in between. CDR3 size: 15 residues. The CDR3 bases are TGTGCCAGCAGCTTAGTAATAGACACGTCCTACGAGCAGTACTTC. Translation gives CASSLVIDTSYEQYF.

The J gene is TRBJ1-1, the V gene TRBV6-6, with D possibly TRBD1 on 5 matching bases. The CDR3 has 15 residues. V lost 0 bases, J lost 1 base, and 9 bases lay in between. Looked up from germline, CDR1 is MNHNY and CDR2 is SVGAGI (reference sequence). In DNA form, the CDR3 reads TGTGCCAGCAGTTACTCGAGGCAGGGGAACACTGAAGCTTTCTTT. Translated, it gives CASSYSRQGNTEAFF.

This clone was found once. V and J are TRBV27 and TRBJ2-5; TRBD1 matches 7 bases. The CDR3 contains 16 residues. CDR1 and CDR2 (germline): MNHEY, SMNVEV (reference sequence). J lost 2 bases, V lost 2 bases, and 8 bases had no gene match. CDR3 in amino acids: CASSLRTGVLQETQYF. In nucleotides, the CDR3 is TGTGCCAGCAGTTTAAGAACAGGGGTTTTACAAGAGACCCAGTACTTC.

This clone occurred a few times. V usage is TRBV5-6 and J usage is TRBJ2-5, with a possible D match to TRBD2 (6 bases). The germline V gene encodes CDR1 SGHDT and CDR2 YYEEEE. The CDR3 covers 14 residues. Deletions cut 4 bases from V and 3 bases from J, with 13 bases between. The CDR3 bases are TGTGCCAGCAGCCCACCATGGGGGGAAGAGACCCAGTACTTC. Amino acids: CASSPPWGEETQYF. Together with reference TRBV5-6 and TRBJ2-5, the CDR3 gives the full variable domain: DAGVTQSPTHLIKTRGQQVTLRCSPKSGHDTVSWYQQALGQGPQFIFQYYEEEERQRGNFPDRFSGHQFPNYSSELNVNALLLGDSALYLCASSPPWGEETQYFGPGTRLLVL.